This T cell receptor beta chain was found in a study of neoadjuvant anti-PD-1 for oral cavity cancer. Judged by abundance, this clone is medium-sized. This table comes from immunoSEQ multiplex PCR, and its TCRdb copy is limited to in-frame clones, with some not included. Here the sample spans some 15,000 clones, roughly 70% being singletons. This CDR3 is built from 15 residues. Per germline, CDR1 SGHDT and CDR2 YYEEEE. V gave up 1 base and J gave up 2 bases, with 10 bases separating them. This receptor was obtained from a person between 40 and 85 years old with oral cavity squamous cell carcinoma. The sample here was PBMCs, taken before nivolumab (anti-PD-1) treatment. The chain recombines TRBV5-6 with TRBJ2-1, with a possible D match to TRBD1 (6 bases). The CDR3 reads CASSLYRDPYNEQFF. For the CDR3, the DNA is TGTGCCAGCAGCTTGTACAGGGACCCCTACAATGAGCAGTTCTTC.